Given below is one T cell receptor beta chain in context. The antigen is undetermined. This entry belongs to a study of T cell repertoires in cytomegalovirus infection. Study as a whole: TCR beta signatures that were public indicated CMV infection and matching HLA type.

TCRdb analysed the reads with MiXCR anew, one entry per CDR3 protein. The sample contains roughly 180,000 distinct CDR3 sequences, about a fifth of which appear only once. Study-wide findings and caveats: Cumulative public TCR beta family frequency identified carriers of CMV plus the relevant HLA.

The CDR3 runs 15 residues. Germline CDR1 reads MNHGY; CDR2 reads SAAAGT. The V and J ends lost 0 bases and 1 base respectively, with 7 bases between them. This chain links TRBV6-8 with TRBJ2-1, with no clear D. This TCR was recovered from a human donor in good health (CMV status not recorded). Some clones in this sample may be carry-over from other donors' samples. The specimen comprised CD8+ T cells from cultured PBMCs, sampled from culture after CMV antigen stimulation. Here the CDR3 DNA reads TGTGCCAGCAGTTACTCTAGTTCTTCCTACAATGAGCAGTTCTTC. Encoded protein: CASSYSSSSYNEQFF.